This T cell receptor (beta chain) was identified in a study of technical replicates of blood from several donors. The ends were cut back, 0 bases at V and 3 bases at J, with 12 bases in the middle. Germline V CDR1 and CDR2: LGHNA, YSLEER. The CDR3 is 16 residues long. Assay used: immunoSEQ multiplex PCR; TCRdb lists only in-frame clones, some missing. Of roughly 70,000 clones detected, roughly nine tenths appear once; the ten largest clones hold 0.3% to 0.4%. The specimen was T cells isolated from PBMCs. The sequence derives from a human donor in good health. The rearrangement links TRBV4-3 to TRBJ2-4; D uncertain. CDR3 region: CASSQERSFVKNIQYF. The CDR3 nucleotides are TGCGCCAGCAGCCAAGAAAGGAGTTTCGTCAAAAACATTCAGTACTTC.